This entry describes one T cell receptor beta chain. This entry is derived from a study of technical replicates of blood from several donors. Per germline, CDR1 MNHEY and CDR2 SMNVEV (reference sequence). The length of the CDR3 is 14 residues. Trimming removed 3 bases at V and 1 base at J, with 9 bases between. Sequencing used immunoSEQ multiplex PCR; TCRdb keeps in-frame clones, though not all of them. The sample holds roughly 85,000 clones, around 94% seen once. The source is a human donor in good health. The chain uses TRBV27 and TRBJ1-1; tentatively, D is TRBD1 (5 bases). The sequencing input was T cells isolated from PBMCs. The CDR3 bases are TGTGCCAGCAGTTTCGCCGGGGGGAACACTGAAGCTTTCTTT. It encodes CASSFAGGNTEAFF.